The 26 T cell receptor beta chains below were found in one sample sequenced in a study of molecular identifiers for immune sequencing clone quantification. TCRdb fed the PCR reads into MiXCR, producing one record per CDR3 protein. The sample includes just under 650,000 distinct CDR3 sequences, about 20% of them seen just once. The sequencing sample was made of naive CD8+ T cells from blood, with Jurkat cell RNA spiked in. Documented subset: FACS-sorted CD8+CD4-CCR7+CD45RA+ naive T cells. All receptors derive from a human donor in good health. Some libraries in this study had Jurkat cell RNA spiked in.

This clonotype was found many times. This sequence joins TRBV2 and TRBJ1-1; D remains unclear. CDR1 is SNHLY, CDR2 FYNNEI, per germline. The CDR3 has 14 amino acids. V was cut by 4 bases and J by 0 bases, with 9 bases left in between. The CDR3 nucleotides read TGTGCCAGCAGTGTATGGCAGTTGAACACTGAAGCTTTCTTT. Amino acid sequence: CASSVWQLNTEAFF.

The chain recombines TRBV20-1 with TRBJ2-7; 8 nucleotides line up with TRBD2. The germline gives CDR1 DFQATT, CDR2 SNEGSKA (reference sequence). Unmatched junction bases numbered 6, after V lost 8 bases and J lost 0 bases. CDR3 length equals 13 residues. In nucleotides, the CDR3 is TGCAGTTTTAGCGGGAAACCCTCCTACGAGCAGTACTTC. It translates to CSFSGKPSYEQYF.

Points on this clonotype: With a much larger clone just one base away, this may be a read error. The CDR3 here is CSSSHGHRGYQPQHF. DNA of the CDR3: TGTTCCAGCAGCCATGGCCACAGGGGATATCAGCCCCAGCATTTT. The rearrangement uses TRBV6-2 or TRBV6-3 and TRBJ1-5; the match to TRBD1 covers 7 bases. The CDR3 is made up of 15 amino acids. CDR1 MNHEY and CDR2 SVGEGT come from the germline V gene.

This clonotype was detected ten times or more. The J gene is TRBJ1-1, the V gene TRBV7-3; 7 nucleotides agree with TRBD1. The CDR3 has 13 amino acids. Per germline, CDR1 SGHTA and CDR2 FQGTGA. The V gene end was trimmed by 5 bases and the J gene end by 4 bases; junction bases not matched to a gene: 4. The CDR3 spells CASSPRQGTEAFF. The DNA for the CDR3 is TGTGCCAGCAGCCCCAGACAGGGCACTGAAGCTTTCTTT.

This clonotype was counted once. This chain uses TRBV5-1 with TRBJ2-7, with TRBD1 as a possible D gene (5 bases). Trimming removed 1 base at V and 3 bases at J, with 17 bases between. Germline assignment: CDR1 SGHRS and CDR2 YFSETQ. This CDR3 comprises 16 residues. This CDR3 is CASSLWVSTGDYEQYF. The CDR3 DNA reads TGCGCCAGCAGCTTGTGGGTTTCAACAGGCGACTACGAGCAGTACTTC.

The V gene is TRBV7-9, the J gene TRBJ2-2; the D call may be TRBD1 or TRBD2 (5 bases each). The CDR3 extends over 18 amino acids. CDR1 is SEHNR, CDR2 FQNEAQ, per germline (reference sequence). The V gene lost 3 bases and the J gene lost 2 bases, with 19 bases spanning the gap. The CDR3 spells CASSFPRDHKGNTGELFF. For the CDR3, the DNA is TGTGCCAGCAGCTTCCCCCGGGACCATAAGGGAAACACCGGGGAGCTGTTTTTT.

This clonotype was seen ten or more times. This rearrangement joins TRBV14 to TRBJ1-2; D gene uncertain. There are 14 residues in the CDR3. Trimming stripped 3 bases from V and 2 bases from J, with 10 bases between. CDR1 is SGHDN and CDR2 is FVKESK in the germline V gene. In nucleotides, the CDR3 is TGTGCCAGCAGCCACTCCGGGTCCAACTATGGCTACACCTTC. Protein product: CASSHSGSNYGYTF.

This clonotype was detected ten times or more. The chain carries TRBV19 and TRBJ2-3; D is ambiguous. Germline lookup yields CDR1 LNHDA and CDR2 SQIVND (reference sequence). V lost 6 bases and J lost 2, with 9 bases in between. The CDR3 covers 13 residues. CDR3 in amino acids: CASSRVPTDTQYF. The CDR3 nucleotides read TGTGCCAGTAGCCGGGTACCCACAGATACGCAGTATTTT.

This chain connects TRBV10-2 to TRBJ1-1; D may be TRBD1 (5 bases). V dropped 7 bases and J dropped 1 base, with 10 bases sitting between them. The germline V gene encodes CDR1 WSHSY and CDR2 SAAADI. This CDR3 region has 13 residues. CDR3 in amino acids: CASTGTANTEAFF. The CDR3 DNA sequence: TGCGCCAGCACCGGGACGGCGAACACTGAAGCTTTCTTT.

This clonotype came up many times. The chain uses TRBV30 and TRBJ1-3; 8 bases match TRBD1. The CDR3 sequence is 18 residues long. Trimming removed 2 bases from V and 0 bases from J; junction bases left unmatched: 12. Looked up from germline, CDR1 is GTSNPN and CDR2 is SVGIG (reference sequence). As DNA, the CDR3 is TGTGCCTGGAGTCCAGCCGACAGGGGAGTGTTCTCTGGAAACACCATATATTTT. Encoded protein: CAWSPADRGVFSGNTIYF.

This clonotype appeared many times. The chain is built from TRBV4-2 and TRBJ2-1, with 8 bases fitting TRBD2. The germline V gene has CDR1 LGHNA and CDR2 YNFKEQ. This CDR3 spans 17 amino acids. J lost 0 bases, V lost 2 bases, and 6 bases had no gene match. The CDR3 region has the DNA TGTGCCAGCAGCCAACCTGGTAGCGGGAACTCCTACAATGAGCAGTTCTTC. This codes for CASSQPGSGNSYNEQFF.

This clonotype has only a few counts. This chain joins TRBV2 and TRBJ2-5, with 11 bases lining up with TRBD2. Germline trimming cut 5 bases from V and 3 bases from J; bases unmatched to any gene: 8. Germline-derived CDR1 and CDR2 are SNHLY and FYNNEI. CDR3 length: 16 amino acids. As DNA, the CDR3 is TGTGCCAGCAGTTTGATAGCGGGAGGGCTGGAAGAGACCCAGTACTTC. Residues: CASSLIAGGLEETQYF. The full variable domain, its missing parts supplied by reference TRBV2 and TRBJ2-5, is EPEVTQTPSHQVTQMGQEVILRCVPISNHLYFYWYRQILGQKVEFLVSFYNNEISEKSEIFDDQFSVERPDGSNFTLKIRSTKLEDSAMYFCASSLIAGGLEETQYFGPGTRLLVL.

The chain joins TRBV10-3 to TRBJ1-2; possibly TRBD1 for D (5 bases). Deletions cut 0 bases from V and 4 bases from J, with 15 bases between. This CDR3 has 16 amino acids. Germline-derived CDR1 and CDR2 are ENHRY and SYGVKD. Here the CDR3 reads CAISESSLDRPYGYTF. The CDR3, as DNA: TGTGCCATCAGTGAGTCAAGTCTCGACAGACCCTATGGCTACACCTTC.

This clonotype was detected many times. The V gene is TRBV7-9, the J gene TRBJ1-1; perhaps TRBD1 as D (5 bases). Germline V lookup: CDR1 SEHNR, CDR2 FQNEAQ (reference sequence). The CDR3 extends over 15 amino acids. Trimming took off 1 base at V and 3 bases at J, with 12 bases between the two ends. The CDR3 sequence: CASSLVPGGDTEAFF. The CDR3 coding sequence is TGTGCCAGCAGCTTAGTCCCCGGGGGAGACACTGAAGCTTTCTTT.

On this clonotype: Possible read error: a much larger clone is one base away. This chain links TRBV13 with TRBJ2-4; 8 nucleotides align to TRBD1. This CDR3 has 16 amino acids. CDR1 and CDR2 from the germline V gene are PRHDT and FYEKMQ (reference sequence). The CDR3 DNA reads TGTGTCAGCAGCCCAGGACAGGGACTAGCCAAAAACATTCAGTACTTC. Its translation: CVSSPGQGLAKNIQYF.

Many counts were recorded for this clonotype. CDR3: CASSQALALNYEQYF. CDR3 coding DNA: TGCGCCAGCAGCCAAGCCCTAGCGCTTAACTACGAGCAGTACTTC. This rearrangement joins TRBV4-1 to TRBJ2-7, with TRBD2 as a possible D gene (6 bases). The CDR3 is made up of 15 amino acids. V was shortened by 1 base and J by 3 bases, with 13 bases between the two germline ends. Germline assignment: CDR1 MGHRA and CDR2 YSYEKL.

V usage is TRBV7-9 and J usage is TRBJ1-5, with a weak D call TRBD1 (5 bases). Trimming left V 5 bases short and J 2 bases short, with 16 bases between. The V gene's germline CDR1 is SEHNR and CDR2 FQNEAQ (reference sequence). The CDR3 spans 16 residues. This chain's CDR3 is CASSPLGGVGNQPQHF. In DNA, the CDR3 is TGTGCCAGCAGCCCTCTGGGGGGGGTTGGCAATCAGCCCCAGCATTTT.

A remark on this clonotype: A clone one base away is much larger, so this may be a read error. The rearrangement uses TRBV10-2 and TRBJ2-3; 8 bases line up with TRBD2. V shed 4 bases and J 0 bases; nucleotides not matched to a gene: 12. The CDR3 sequence is 18 residues long. Germline V gives CDR1 WSHSY, CDR2 SAAADI. The CDR3 bases are TGCGCCAGCAGTGGAGGCCCTAGCGGGCCAACTAGCACAGATACGCAGTATTTT. It specifies CASSGGPSGPTSTDTQYF.

In its sample, this clonotype was seen many times. The CDR3: CASSLSPDRGSEAFF. The CDR3 region has the DNA TGTGCCAGCAGTTTATCCCCTGACAGGGGGAGTGAAGCTTTCTTT. The genes are TRBV28 and TRBJ1-1; 9 bases are shared with TRBD1. The ends lost 1 base at V and 7 bases at J; junction bases unmatched: 7. CDR3 length: 15 amino acids. The germline V gene has CDR1 MDHEN and CDR2 SYDVKM.

On this clonotype itself: Germline and junction disagree at one end, which may indicate a read error. The rearrangement uses TRBV14 and TRBJ1-3; D perhaps matches TRBD1 (6 bases). Germline V gene sequence: CDR1 SGHDN, CDR2 FVKESK. CDR3 length: 14 residues. The DNA for the CDR3 is TGTGTCAGCAGCAAGACGGGGGCCGGAAACACCATATATTTT. As protein: CVSSKTGAGNTIYF.

This clonotype appeared once. J is TRBJ2-1 and V is TRBV7-9; 9 bases are a match to TRBD2. With 10 bases clipped from V and 7 bases from J, the junction kept 5 bases outside the gene matches. CDR3 length: 12 residues. CDR1 SEHNR and CDR2 FQNEAQ come from the germline V gene (reference sequence). This chain's CDR3 is CATSSGNNEQFF. DNA for the CDR3: TGTGCCACCTCTAGCGGGAATAATGAGCAGTTCTTC.

This clonotype was recorded many times. The chain couples TRBV15 to TRBJ1-4, with TRBD1 matching 7 bases. CDR1 is LNHNV and CDR2 is YYDKDF in the germline V gene (reference sequence). V dropped 5 bases and J dropped 7; count of bases not matched to a gene: 13. The CDR3 length is 16 residues. Written as DNA, the CDR3 is TGTGCCACCAGCGAAAGGGGACAGTTAATGTTTGAAAAACTGTTTTTT. Translated, it gives CATSERGQLMFEKLFF.

On this clonotype: Just one base apart from a much larger clone, this may be a read error. The V call is TRBV20-1, the J call TRBJ2-7; D is perhaps TRBD1 (5 bases). The CDR3 is 14 amino acids. The V gene's germline CDR1 is DFQATT and CDR2 SNEGSKA (reference sequence). CDR3 residues: CSARDQDMILEQCF. In nucleotides, the CDR3 is TGCAGTGCTAGAGATCAGGACATGATCCTCGAGCAGTGCTTC.

This clonotype turned up a few times. J is TRBJ2-3 and V is TRBV7-3; 11 bases map to TRBD2. Germline V CDR1 and CDR2: SGHTA, FQGTGA. CDR3 length: 16 amino acids. V trimming: 5 bases; J trimming: 6 bases; junction bases outside the gene matches: 10. CDR3 sequence reads: CASSPQETSGVDTQYF. The CDR3 DNA reads TGTGCCAGCAGCCCTCAGGAGACTAGCGGGGTGGATACGCAGTATTTT.

The rearrangement links TRBV6-1 to TRBJ2-1; D unclear. The CDR3 is 14 residues long. Germline V lookup: CDR1 MNHNS, CDR2 SASEGT. With 3 bases removed from V and 10 bases from J, the gap between germline ends came to 16 bases. CDR3 sequence reads: CASSDPRLHKEQFF. The CDR3 DNA reads TGTGCCAGCAGTGACCCCCGCCTGCATAAGGAGCAGTTCTTC.

The V gene is TRBV6-2 or TRBV6-3, the J gene TRBJ1-2; D gene unclear. Germline V gene data show CDR1 as MNHEY and CDR2 as SVGEGT. The CDR3 has 14 residues. Deletions cut 4 bases from V and 6 bases from J, with 15 bases between. The CDR3 protein is CASSFRRGSNGYTF. The CDR3 nucleotides are TGTGCCAGCAGTTTCCGACGGGGAAGCAATGGCTACACCTTC.